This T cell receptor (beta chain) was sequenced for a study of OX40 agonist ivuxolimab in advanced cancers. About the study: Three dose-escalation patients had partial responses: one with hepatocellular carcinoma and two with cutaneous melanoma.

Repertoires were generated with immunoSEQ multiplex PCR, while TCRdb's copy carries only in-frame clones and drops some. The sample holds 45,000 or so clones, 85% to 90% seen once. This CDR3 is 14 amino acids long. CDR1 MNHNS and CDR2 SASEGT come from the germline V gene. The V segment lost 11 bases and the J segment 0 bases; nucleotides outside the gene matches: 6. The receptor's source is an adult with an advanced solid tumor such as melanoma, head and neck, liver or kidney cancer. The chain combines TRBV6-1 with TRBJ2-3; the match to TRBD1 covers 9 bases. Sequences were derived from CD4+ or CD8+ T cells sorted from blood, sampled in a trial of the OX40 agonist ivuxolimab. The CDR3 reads CASTGGGSTDTQYF. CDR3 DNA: TGTGCCTCCACAGGGGGCGGCAGCACAGATACGCAGTATTTT.